Each of the 25 T cell receptor beta chains below was sequenced from the same sample in a study of blood T cell repertoires in COVID-19. Sequencing used immunoSEQ multiplex PCR; TCRdb keeps in-frame clones, though not all of them. The data contain 73,000 or so clones, approximately 91% of them singletons. Sequenced: peripheral blood. The receptors shown here come from a human donor with active COVID-19. The donor label of this sample is uncertain.

The CDR3 coding sequence is TGTGCCAGCTCCCCCAGGGTCCTTAATTCACCCCTCCACTTT. Translating gives CASSPRVLNSPLHF. The chain recombines TRBV2 with TRBJ1-6, with D tentatively TRBD1 (5 bases). V was shortened by 8 bases and J by 6 bases, with 14 bases between the two germline ends. CDR1 and CDR2 (germline): SNHLY, FYNNEI. There are 14 residues in the CDR3.

V usage is TRBV19 and J usage is TRBJ2-5; no reliable D call. CDR3 length equals 13 residues. CDR1 and CDR2 from the germline V gene are LNHDA and SQIVND (reference sequence). V gave up 3 bases and J gave up 4 bases, with 9 bases separating them. The CDR3 DNA sequence: TGTGCCAGTAGTATCGAGTACCTAGAGACCCAGTACTTC. It codes for CASSIEYLETQYF.

This chain links TRBV6-1 with TRBJ2-7, with a weak D call TRBD1 (6 bases). Trimming removed 1 base from V and 0 bases from J, with 10 bases in between. Germline V gene data show CDR1 as MNHNS and CDR2 as SASEGT. This CDR3 region has 15 residues. The CDR3 DNA reads as TGTGCCAGCAGTGAAGAGTGGGACAACTCCTACGAGCAGTACTTC. Translated: CASSEEWDNSYEQYF.

This sequence joins TRBV20-1 and TRBJ1-5; D not resolved. The ends were cut back, 3 bases at V and 0 bases at J, with 6 bases in the middle. Looked up from germline, CDR1 is DFQATT and CDR2 is SNEGSKA (reference sequence). The CDR3 sequence is 13 residues long. The CDR3 DNA sequence: TGCAGTGCTAGTCTATATAGCAATCAGCCCCAGCATTTT. This encodes CSASLYSNQPQHF.

The rearrangement uses TRBV4-3 and TRBJ2-7; D might be TRBD1 (5 bases). In germline, CDR1 is LGHNA, CDR2 YSLEER. Trimming took off 1 base at V and 2 bases at J, with 9 bases between the two ends. The length of the CDR3 is 14 residues. CDR3 coding DNA: TGCGCCAGCAGCCAAGCAGACAGTACCTACGAGCAGTACTTC. This codes for CASSQADSTYEQYF.

The chain joins TRBV6-4 to TRBJ2-1; 8 positions match TRBD2. After removal of 4 bases from V and 0 bases from J, the junction contained 11 bases not matched to a gene. CDR1 MRHNA and CDR2 SNTAGT come from the germline V gene. CDR3 size: 18 residues. This CDR3 reads CASSAFTSGKPSYNEQFF. Written as DNA, the CDR3 is TGTGCCAGCAGTGCGTTTACTAGCGGCAAACCCTCCTACAATGAGCAGTTCTTC.

The chain recombines TRBV2 with TRBJ2-3, with 8 bases lining up with TRBD1. V dropped 4 bases and J dropped 5; count of bases not matched to a gene: 5. Germline values: CDR1 SNHLY, CDR2 FYNNEI. CDR3 length: 14 residues. This CDR3 is CASSGQGMGDTQYF. In DNA form, the CDR3 reads TGTGCCAGCAGTGGACAGGGGATGGGAGATACGCAGTATTTT.

This chain connects TRBV18 to TRBJ1-5, with D perhaps TRBD1 (6 bases). Deletions cut 2 bases from V and 5 bases from J, with 16 bases between. The CDR3 contains 16 residues. In germline, CDR1 is KGHSH, CDR2 LQKENI. CDR3 amino acids: CASSPASAGEYQPQHF. In DNA form, the CDR3 reads TGTGCCAGCTCACCAGCATCGGCAGGGGAGTATCAGCCCCAGCATTTT.

The chain uses TRBV28 and TRBJ2-7; 8 positions agree with TRBD1. The germline V gene encodes CDR1 MDHEN and CDR2 SYDVKM. CDR3 size: 16 residues. V lost 5 bases, J lost 0 bases, and 9 bases stayed unmatched. Written as DNA, the CDR3 is TGTGCCAGCAGTATACAACAGGGGGGACTCTCCTACGAGCAGTACTTC. Amino acids: CASSIQQGGLSYEQYF.

This chain uses TRBV15 with TRBJ2-3; 9 nucleotides agree with TRBD2. This CDR3 is built from 18 residues. Losses at the gene ends were 0 bases for V and 2 bases for J; bases not matched to a gene: 9. The germline gives CDR1 LNHNV, CDR2 YYDKDF (reference sequence). The CDR3 DNA is TGTGCCACCAGCAGAGAGGTTTGGCTAGCGGGATCCACAGATACGCAGTATTTT. Translation: CATSREVWLAGSTDTQYF.

The CDR3 loop is CASSVATGEGETQYF. CDR3 nucleotides: TGTGCCAGCAGCGTAGCTACGGGGGAGGGAGAGACCCAGTACTTC. The genes are TRBV9 and TRBJ2-5; 7 bases map to TRBD2. The CDR3 spans 15 residues. Trimming cost V 0 bases and J 4 bases; bases outside gene matches: 6. Germline V gives CDR1 SGDLS, CDR2 YYNGEE.

This sequence joins TRBV28 and TRBJ1-4, with D maybe TRBD1 (5 bases). The V gene lost 4 bases and the J gene lost 5 bases, with 23 bases spanning the gap. Germline lookup yields CDR1 MDHEN and CDR2 SYDVKM. The CDR3 sequence is 18 residues long. The DNA for the CDR3 is TGTGCCAGCAGTTCATTTGTGGGGCTGGCTGCGGGAAATGAAAAACTGTTTTTT. Translated: CASSSFVGLAAGNEKLFF.

The chain combines TRBV19 with TRBJ2-6; no definite D call. Germline V CDR1 and CDR2: LNHDA, SQIVND (reference sequence). The CDR3 is 14 amino acids. The V end was cut by 5 bases, the J end by 4 bases, with 9 bases between. The CDR3 bases are TGTGCCAGTAGTTCAGTATCCGGGGCCAACGTCCTGACTTTC. Translation gives CASSSVSGANVLTF.

The V call is TRBV9, the J call TRBJ2-7; TRBD1 is a possible D gene (6 bases). The CDR3 spans 14 residues. Trimming removed 4 bases from V and 2 bases from J, with 13 bases in between. CDR1 SGDLS and CDR2 YYNGEE come from the germline V gene. CDR3 nucleotide sequence: TGTGCCAGCAGCCCCAGACAGGAGACCTACGAGCAGTACTTC. It specifies CASSPRQETYEQYF.

The V call is TRBV4-3, the J call TRBJ2-1, with unresolved D. This CDR3 is 16 amino acids long. The germline V gene encodes CDR1 LGHNA and CDR2 YSLEER. Trimming removed 0 bases from V and 0 bases from J, with 9 bases in between. CDR3 amino acids: CASSQEGYSSYNEQFF. Written as DNA, the CDR3 is TGCGCCAGCAGCCAAGAAGGATACAGCTCCTACAATGAGCAGTTCTTC.

The chain carries TRBV18 and TRBJ2-6; D gene ambiguous. Trimming removed 3 bases from V and 0 bases from J, with 9 bases in between. The CDR3 runs 16 residues. The germline V gene has CDR1 KGHSH and CDR2 LQKENI. As DNA, the CDR3 is TGTGCCAGCTCACCGCAAGCGAGCTCTGGGGCCAACGTCCTGACTTTC. This codes for CASSPQASSGANVLTF. The whole variable domain, remainder taken from reference TRBV18 and TRBJ2-6, is NAGVMQNPRHLVRRRGQEARLRCSPMKGHSHVYWYRQLPEEGLKFMVYLQKENIIDESGMPKERFSAEFPKEGPSILRIQQVVRGDSAAYFCASSPQASSGANVLTFGAGSRLTVL.

The chain couples TRBV3-1 (or the pseudogene TRBV3-2) to TRBJ1-4; D not certain. Germline-derived CDR1 and CDR2 are LGHDT and YNNKEL (reference sequence). Trimming took off 2 bases at V and 5 bases at J, with 9 bases between the two ends. The CDR3 spans 14 residues. This chain's CDR3 is CASSQPRENEKLFF. The DNA for the CDR3 is TGTGCCAGCAGCCAACCGAGGGAAAATGAAAAACTGTTTTTT.

The chain has TRBV24-1 and TRBJ2-5; D is ambiguous. CDR1 is KGHDR, CDR2 SFDVKD, per germline. V was clipped by 3 bases and J by 6 bases, with 10 bases between them. The CDR3 spans 13 residues. The CDR3 nucleotides read TGTGCCACCAGTGATCCTTACTTCCAGACCCAGTACTTC. Protein product: CATSDPYFQTQYF.

The V and J genes are TRBV28 and TRBJ2-1, with 8 bases fitting TRBD1. CDR1 and CDR2 from the germline V gene are MDHEN and SYDVKM. This CDR3 is 15 amino acids long. J lost 4 bases, V lost 6 bases, and 8 bases had no gene match. The CDR3 bases are TGTGCCAGCAGCCGAAGACAGGGGTCATACAATGAGCAGTTCTTC. Protein: CASSRRQGSYNEQFF.

CDR3 loop: CASSSETGGAYEQYF. CDR3 bases: TGCGCCAGCAGCTCCGAGACAGGGGGGGCTTACGAGCAGTACTTC. The V and J genes are TRBV5-1 and TRBJ2-7; TRBD1 matches 9 bases. Germline V gene data show CDR1 as SGHRS and CDR2 as YFSETQ. The CDR3 contains 15 residues. With 3 bases clipped from V and 4 bases from J, the junction kept 8 bases outside the gene matches. Based on the CDR3 plus reference TRBV5-1 and TRBJ2-7, the full variable domain is KAGVTQTPRYLIKTRGQQVTLSCSPISGHRSVSWYQQTPGQGLQFLFEYFSETQRNKGNFPGRFSGRQFSNSRSEMNVSTLELGDSALYLCASSSETGGAYEQYFGPGTRLTVT.

This clone is a singleton in its sample. The CDR3 protein is CASSLDGSPLHF. The CDR3 DNA follows: TGTGCCAGCAGCTTAGACGGTTCACCCCTCCACTTT. This chain connects TRBV11-2 to TRBJ1-6; no definite D call. V was clipped by 0 bases and J by 9 bases, with 3 bases between them. The CDR3 contains 12 residues. Germline lookup yields CDR1 SGHAT and CDR2 FQNNGV.

V gene TRBV4-2 combines with J gene TRBJ2-2, with no clear D. V was clipped by 0 bases and J by 4 bases, with 9 bases between them. Germline lookup yields CDR1 LGHNA and CDR2 YNFKEQ. The CDR3 runs to 15 residues. The CDR3 loop is CASSQDRLGTGELFF. Here the CDR3 DNA reads TGTGCCAGCAGCCAAGACAGGCTGGGCACCGGGGAGCTGTTTTTT.

The rearrangement joins TRBV13 to TRBJ2-7; 8 bases match TRBD1. V lost 7 bases and J lost 6; bases outside the gene matches: 5. The germline CDR1 and CDR2 sequences are PRHDT and FYEKMQ (reference sequence). The CDR3 extends over 12 amino acids. This chain's CDR3 is CASTQGAVEQYF. For the CDR3, the DNA is TGTGCCAGCACCCAGGGGGCTGTCGAGCAGTACTTC.

The V call is TRBV21-1, the J call TRBJ2-3; the DNA was not used to check the table's D call, TRBD2. TRBV21-1 is listed as a pseudogene. The CDR3 loop spans 16 amino acids. CDR3 sequence: CASSKGTSRGTDTQYF. Written as DNA, the CDR3 is TGTGCCAGCAGCAAAGGGACTAGCAGAGGCACAGATACGCAGTATTTT.

This rearrangement joins TRBV11-2 to TRBJ1-3, with 8 positions matching TRBD1. Germline V lookup: CDR1 SGHAT, CDR2 FQNNGV. V dropped 5 bases and J dropped 0; count of bases not matched to a gene: 3. This CDR3 is 15 amino acids long. CDR3 protein: CASSPDRVSGNTIYF. In nucleotides, the CDR3 is TGTGCCAGCAGCCCGGACAGGGTCTCTGGAAACACCATATATTTT.